Listed below are T cell receptor beta chains from one sample, sequenced in a study of shared clonotypes between healthy human individuals. Libraries were prepared by immunoSEQ multiplex PCR; TCRdb keeps only in-frame clonotypes and omits some of them. The top ten hold 1.5% to 2% of the sample, which has around 2,000,000 clones, about 93% seen once. Material for sequencing was naive CD8+ T cells from PBMCs. Receptors were obtained from a man aged 18 to 29 in good health. Some clones in this sample may be carry-over from other donors' samples. Both conserved end residues are part of each CDR3. Fields, in order: J gene, D gene, clone size, V gene, CDR3 DNA, CDR3 protein. D genes are given only for firm matches. Only part of the rows carry a size: once, few, many, or a class if the clone is expanded.

TRBJ2-7,TRBD2,NA,TRBV6-5,TGTGCCAGCAGTGACGGGACTAGCGGGACCGTGCAGTACTTC,CASSDGTSGTVQYF
TRBJ2-1,NA,NA,TRBV28,TGTGCCAGCAGTTCCGGGACCGACAATGAGCAGTTCTTC,CASSSGTDNEQFF
TRBJ2-7,TRBD1,NA,TRBV19,TGTGCCAGTAGTGCAGGACAGGGGCCTTCCTACGAGCAGTACTTC,CASSAGQGPSYEQYF
TRBJ2-3,NA,NA,TRBV13,TGTGCCAGCAGAGGAGCGCTCATTGGGCCAGATACGCAGTATTTT,CASRGALIGPDTQYF
TRBJ2-1,TRBD1,NA,TRBV12-5,TGTGCTAGTGGTTTGGACCCCGGGACAGGGGGGATGGATGAGCAGTTCTTC,CASGLDPGTGGMDEQFF
TRBJ2-2,NA,NA,TRBV28,TGTGCCAGCAGCCCTTTGAGGGAAACCGGGGAGCTGTTTTTT,CASSPLRETGELFF
TRBJ2-3,TRBD2,NA,TRBV27,TGTGCCAGCAGTCCAGCGGGGTCTAGCACAGATACGCAGTATTTT,CASSPAGSSTDTQYF
TRBJ2-2,NA,NA,TRBV18,TGTGCCAGCTCGGAGACTCGGACAGCCGACACCGGGGAGCTGTTTTTT,CASSETRTADTGELFF
TRBJ2-7,TRBD1,NA,TRBV5-6,TGTGCCAGCAGTTCCGGGACAGGGATTTACGAGCAGTACTTC,CASSSGTGIYEQYF
TRBJ2-5,TRBD1,NA,TRBV7-8,TGTGCCAGCAGCTTAGGGCCCGGGACAGGGGAAGAGACCCAGTACTTC,CASSLGPGTGEETQYF
TRBJ2-1,TRBD1,NA,TRBV7-3,TGTGCCAGCAGCAAGGGGTACGGGACAGGGTTTAATGAGCAGTTCTTC,CASSKGYGTGFNEQFF
TRBJ2-5,TRBD2,NA,TRBV27,TGTGCCAGCAGTTTATTGGGACTAGGGAGTCAAGAGACCCAGTACTTC,CASSLLGLGSQETQYF
TRBJ1-4,NA,few,TRBV12-1,TGTGCCAGCAGCGGGTGGGTTCGGGGGATACGTGAAAAACTGTTTTTT,CASSGWVRGIREKLFF
TRBJ1-2,NA,NA,TRBV4-1,TGCGCCAGCAGCCAAGATCTTTCCGGCTACACCTTC,CASSQDLSGYTF
TRBJ1-5,TRBD1,NA,TRBV4-1,TGCGCCAGCAGCCAAGTGAGTTGGGGACAGGGAGGACAGCCCCAGCATTTT,CASSQVSWGQGGQPQHF
TRBJ1-1,NA,few,TRBV9,TGTGCCAGCAGCAGAGGGAACACTGAAGCTTTCTTT,CASSRGNTEAFF
TRBJ1-1,NA,NA,TRBV27,TGTGCCAGCAGTTTTGGGGCAGGACTCTCTTTAAACACTGAAGCTTTCTTT,CASSFGAGLSLNTEAFF
TRBJ2-1,NA,once,TRBV6-6,TGTGCCAGCAGTTACGGTCAAAATGAGCAGTTCTTC,CASSYGQNEQFF
TRBJ2-7,NA,NA,TRBV4-2,TGTGCCAGCAGCCAGAGAGACACCTCCTACGAGCAGTACTTC,CASSQRDTSYEQYF
TRBJ2-7,NA,NA,TRBV27,TGTGCCAGCAGTTTTCAGGAGGCTTCCTACGAGCAGTACTTC,CASSFQEASYEQYF
TRBJ1-1,TRBD1,NA,TRBV28,TGTGCCAGCAGTCCGCCCAGGGGGCCGGTGAACACTGAAGCTTTCTTT,CASSPPRGPVNTEAFF
TRBJ2-7,NA,NA,TRBV6-1,TGTGCCAGCAGTGAAAGGGGGGGGGCAGGGGCGTACGAGCAGTACTTC,CASSERGGAGAYEQYF
TRBJ1-2,NA,NA,TRBV30,TGTGCCTGGAGTGTAAACAATCCAGGCCTCTATGGCTACACCTTC,CAWSVNNPGLYGYTF
TRBJ2-5,NA,NA,TRBV9,TGTGCCAGCAGTATCCCGGGACAAGGGGAGACCCAGTACTTC,CASSIPGQGETQYF
TRBJ2-5,TRBD2,NA,TRBV4-3,TGCGCCAGCAGCCAAGCCGCCGGGACTACCCAGGATGTCCAGTACTTC,CASSQAAGTTQDVQYF
TRBJ2-7,NA,NA,TRBV28,TGTGCCAGCAGTTCACTGGGCGAGCAGTACTTT,CASSSLGEQYF
TRBJ2-7,TRBD2,NA,TRBV27,TGTGCCAGCAGTTTACTCGGGACTAGCGGGAGTTTTTCCTACGAGCAGTACTTC,CASSLLGTSGSFSYEQYF
TRBJ1-1,TRBD1,few,TRBV6-6,TGTGCCAGCAGCCTAGATTTGGGACAGGGGCTATCTGAAGCTTTCTTT,CASSLDLGQGLSEAFF
TRBJ1-2,TRBD1,NA,TRBV6-4,TGTGCCAGCAGTTCCCTCAGACGGGACAGCAATAATGGCTACACCTTC,CASSSLRRDSNNGYTF
TRBJ2-7,TRBD2,NA,TRBV9,TGTGCCAGCAGCGGCGGGACTAGCGAGGCCTCCTACGAGCAGTACTTC,CASSGGTSEASYEQYF
TRBJ1-2,NA,NA,TRBV19,TGTGCCAGTAGTATCCTTTTACATGTTAACTATGGCTACACCTTC,CASSILLHVNYGYTF
TRBJ2-7,TRBD2,NA,TRBV9,TGTGCCAGCAGCGTACATAGCGGGAATGCCTACGAGCAGTACTTC,CASSVHSGNAYEQYF
TRBJ1-1,NA,NA,TRBV5-6,TGTGCCAGCAGCTTGGTTCACAGGAACACTGAAGCTTTCTTT,CASSLVHRNTEAFF
TRBJ2-3,NA,NA,TRBV5-1,TGCGCCAGCAGCTTGGTTGGAGGGACCATCACAGATACGCAGTATTTT,CASSLVGGTITDTQYF
TRBJ2-7,TRBD2,NA,TRBV27,TGTGCCAGCAGTACTAGCGGGAGTCTTAGCTCCTACGAGCAGTACTTC,CASSTSGSLSSYEQYF
TRBJ2-3,NA,NA,TRBV9,TGTGCCAGCAGCGTAGGGTTAAGAGGCGCAGATACGCAGTATTTT,CASSVGLRGADTQYF
TRBJ2-5,TRBD1,NA,TRBV4-2,TGTGCCAGCAGCCCAAATGGGCATCCCGGGACAGGGGGAGAGACCCAGTACTTC,CASSPNGHPGTGGETQYF
TRBJ2-7,NA,NA,TRBV19,TGTGCCAGTAAGGTGGACGCGGAGGCGTCCGAGCAGTACTTC,CASKVDAEASEQYF
TRBJ2-7,NA,NA,TRBV15,TGTGCCACCAGCAGAGATCGGGGTTCAGGGATGGCCTACGAGCAGTACTTC,CATSRDRGSGMAYEQYF
TRBJ1-2,NA,once,TRBV2,TGTGCCAGCAGGATGTGGGGGGAGACAATTAACTATGGCTACACCTTC,CASRMWGETINYGYTF
TRBJ2-2,NA,NA,TRBV4-1,TGCGCCAGCAGCCATTCATTTGGGACTCGTAACACCGGGGAGCTGTTTTTT,CASSHSFGTRNTGELFF
TRBJ2-7,NA,NA,TRBV4-1,TGCGCCAGCAGCTATTCCGGATCCTACGAGCAGTACTTC,CASSYSGSYEQYF
TRBJ2-1,TRBD2,once,TRBV11-2,TGTGCCAGCAGCTTTAGACTAGCGGGAGGGCCGGCGCTCACTGAGCAGTTCTTC,CASSFRLAGGPALTEQFF
TRBJ2-2,NA,NA,TRBV7-9,TGTGCCAGCAGCTTGGAGGGGACAGAGCTCACCGGGGAGCTGTTTTTT,CASSLEGTELTGELFF
TRBJ2-1,NA,NA,TRBV5-1,TGCGCCAGCAGCCCCCGAGGAATGGGGATTTACAATGAGCAGTTCTTC,CASSPRGMGIYNEQFF
TRBJ2-3,NA,NA,TRBV7-9,TGTGCCAGCATCCCTCGGGGGAGAGGCAGCACAGATACGCAGTATTTT,CASIPRGRGSTDTQYF
TRBJ2-7,TRBD1,NA,TRBV4-3,TGCGCCAGCAGCCACTTTAAACCGGGACAGGGCTACGAGCAGTACTTC,CASSHFKPGQGYEQYF
TRBJ1-2,NA,NA,TRBV11-2,TGTGCCAGCAGCTTAGGAATAGGCTATGGCTACACCTTC,CASSLGIGYGYTF
TRBJ2-7,TRBD1,once,TRBV9,TGTGCCAGCAGCACAGACCGACAGGGAAATTCCTACGAGCAGTACTTC,CASSTDRQGNSYEQYF
TRBJ2-7,NA,once,TRBV6-5,TGTGCCAGCAGTTACTCAGTAGTGCACGAGCAGTACTTC,CASSYSVVHEQYF
TRBJ1-3,NA,NA,TRBV9,TGTGCCAGCAGCGTAGCAGGGAATTCCGACACCATATATTTT,CASSVAGNSDTIYF
TRBJ1-1,NA,few,TRBV15,TGTGCCACCAGCAGAGGACGGTTGGAAGCTTTCTTT,CATSRGRLEAFF
TRBJ2-7,NA,NA,TRBV9,TGTGCCAGCAGCGCGGGACCGTTGCTCTCCTACGAGCAGTACTTC,CASSAGPLLSYEQYF
TRBJ1-1,NA,NA,TRBV19,TGTGCCAGTAGGCCATCCTCAATGAACACTGAAGCTTTCTTT,CASRPSSMNTEAFF
TRBJ2-7,NA,NA,TRBV6-6,TGTGCCAGCAGTCGGGCCCCCCTGAGGGACGAGCAGTACTTC,CASSRAPLRDEQYF
TRBJ2-2,NA,NA,TRBV5-4,TGTGCCAGCAGCCCCCTGGTGTCCGGGGAGCTGTTTTTT,CASSPLVSGELFF
TRBJ1-1,NA,NA,TRBV6-5,TGTGCCAGCAGTTACTCACTGGGAGGGGCCACTGAAGCTTTCTTT,CASSYSLGGATEAFF
TRBJ1-5,NA,NA,TRBV7-9,TGTGCCAGCAGCTCCCAGGGGCCTCAGCCCCAGCATTTT,CASSSQGPQPQHF